This T cell receptor (beta chain) was sequenced for a study of cytomegalovirus exposure and HLA in healthy donors. Findings and caveats of the study: Some TCR beta chains (roughly 160 of them) were listed as cytomegalovirus-associated. In the 130 or so validation repertoires, 94% of cluster scores exceeded 0, per a later analysis. The study found most TCR sequences rare, yet found some public TCRs in many donors.

The CDR3 contains 16 residues. The V end was cut by 4 bases, the J end by 2 bases, with 17 bases between. CDR1 and CDR2 from the germline V gene are MNHEY and SVGAGI. This clone was seen only a few times. Its target is not known. The roughly 120-subject validation cohort, separate from the roughly 700-subject first cohort, included the donors. Measured with immunoSEQ multiplex PCR; TCRdb has only the in-frame clones, and not every one. The sample yields some 120,000 clones, approximately 91% seen once. Sequenced: PBMCs. V and J are TRBV6-5 and TRBJ1-2, with no clear D. The TCR originated in a woman aged 18-29 years in good health and CMV-seronegative. The CDR3, as DNA: TGTGCCAGCAGTTCAAACCTCCAGAGCGCGAACTATGGCTACACCTTC. Its protein product is CASSSNLQSANYGYTF.